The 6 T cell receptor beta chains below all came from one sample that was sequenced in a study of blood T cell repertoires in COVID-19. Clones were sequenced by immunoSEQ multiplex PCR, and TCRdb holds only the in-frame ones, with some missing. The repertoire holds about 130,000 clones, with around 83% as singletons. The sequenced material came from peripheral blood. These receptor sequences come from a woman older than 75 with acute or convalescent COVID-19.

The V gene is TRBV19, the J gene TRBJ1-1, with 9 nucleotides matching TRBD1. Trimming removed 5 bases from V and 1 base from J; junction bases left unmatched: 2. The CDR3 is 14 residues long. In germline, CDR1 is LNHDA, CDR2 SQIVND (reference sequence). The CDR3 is CASSGTGPNTEAFF. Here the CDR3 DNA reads TGTGCCAGTAGTGGGACAGGGCCGAACACTGAAGCTTTCTTT.

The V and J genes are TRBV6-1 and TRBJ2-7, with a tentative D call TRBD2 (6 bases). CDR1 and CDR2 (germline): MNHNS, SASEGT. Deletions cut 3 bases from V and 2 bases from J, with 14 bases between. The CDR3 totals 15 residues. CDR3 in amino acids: CASSEGGSETYEQYF. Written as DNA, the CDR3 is TGTGCCAGCAGTGAGGGGGGTTCGGAAACCTACGAGCAGTACTTC.

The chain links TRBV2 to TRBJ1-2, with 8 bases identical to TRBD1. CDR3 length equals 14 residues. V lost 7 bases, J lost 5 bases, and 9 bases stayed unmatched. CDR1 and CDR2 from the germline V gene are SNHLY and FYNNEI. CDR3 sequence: CASTITGGRYGYTF. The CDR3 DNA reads TGTGCCAGCACTATAACAGGGGGACGATATGGCTACACCTTC.

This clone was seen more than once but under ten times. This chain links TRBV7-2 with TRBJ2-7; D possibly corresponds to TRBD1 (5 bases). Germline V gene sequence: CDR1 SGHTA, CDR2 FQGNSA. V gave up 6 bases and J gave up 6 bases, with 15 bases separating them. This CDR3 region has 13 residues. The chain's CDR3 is CASSSNQGLEQYF. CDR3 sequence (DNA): TGTGCCAGCAGTTCGAATCAGGGTCTCGAGCAGTACTTC.

The CDR3 spells CASSANRDTEAFF. The CDR3 bases are TGTGCCAGCAGTGCCAACAGGGACACTGAAGCTTTCTTT. This sequence joins TRBV6-4 and TRBJ1-1, with D perhaps matching TRBD1 (6 bases). The CDR3 runs to 13 residues. Trimming removed 4 bases from V and 3 bases from J, with 9 bases in between. Germline assignment: CDR1 MRHNA and CDR2 SNTAGT.

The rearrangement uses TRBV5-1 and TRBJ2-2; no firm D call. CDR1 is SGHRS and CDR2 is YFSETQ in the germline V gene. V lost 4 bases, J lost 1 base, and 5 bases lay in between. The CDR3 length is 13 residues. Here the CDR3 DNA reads TGCGCCAGCAGCCCCCAGAACACCGGGGAGCTGTTTTTT. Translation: CASSPQNTGELFF.